The 31 T cell receptor beta chains below all came from one sample that was sequenced in a study of T cell responses to AZD1222 COVID-19 vaccine. Produced via immunoSEQ multiplex PCR; TCRdb's table is partial and in-frame only. The table includes 210,000 or so clones, approximately 94% detected once. This specimen consisted of peripheral blood, obtained 28 days after the second dose of the MenACWY control vaccine. The receptors derive from an adult who received the MenACWY meningococcal vaccine as a control.

As concerns this clone: This sample includes further DNA sequences coding for the same CDR3. V gene TRBV5-1 combines with J gene TRBJ1-4, with 10 bases aligning to TRBD1. The V gene's germline CDR1 is SGHRS and CDR2 YFSETQ. The CDR3 extends over 14 amino acids. The V gene end was trimmed by 2 bases and the J gene end by 7 bases; junction bases not matched to a gene: 2. CDR3 coding DNA: TGCGCCAGCAGCTTAGGACAGGGGGGTGAAAAACTGTTTTTT. Encoded protein: CASSLGQGGEKLFF. The whole variable domain, remainder taken from reference TRBV5-1 and TRBJ1-4, is KAGVTQTPRYLIKTRGQQVTLSCSPISGHRSVSWYQQTPGQGLQFLFEYFSETQRNKGNFPGRFSGRQFSNSRSEMNVSTLELGDSALYLCASSLGQGGEKLFFGSGTQLSVL.

This clone was detected only once. This chain connects TRBV7-6 to TRBJ2-1; weak D call: TRBD1 (6 bases). Trimming cost V 2 bases and J 0 bases, with 17 bases left between them. Germline CDR1 and CDR2: SGHVS and FNYEAQ. The CDR3 covers 18 residues. CDR3 DNA: TGTGCCAGCAGCTTAAGCCCCCAAGCGGACAGCTCCTACAATGAGCAGTTCTTC. The encoded protein is CASSLSPQADSSYNEQFF. The variable domain in full, completed from reference TRBV7-6 and TRBJ2-1, reads GAGVSQSPRYKVTKRGQDVALRCDPISGHVSLYWYRQALGQGPEFLTYFNYEAQQDKSGLPNDRFSAERPEGSISTLTIQRTEQRDSAMYRCASSLSPQADSSYNEQFFGPGTRLTVL.

The chain recombines TRBV14 with TRBJ1-3; D unclear. Germline lookup yields CDR1 SGHDN and CDR2 FVKESK. Trimming removed 5 bases at V and 11 bases at J, with 13 bases between. The CDR3 runs 12 residues. CDR3 sequence: CASSEGIWPIYF. The CDR3 DNA reads as TGTGCCAGCAGCGAAGGGATTTGGCCCATATATTTT.

The CDR3 loop reads CASRGDRGRAGELFF. CDR3 nucleotides: TGTGCCAGCAGGGGAGACAGGGGAAGGGCCGGGGAGCTGTTTTTT. The chain joins TRBV9 to TRBJ2-2; 8 nucleotides agree with TRBD1. CDR3 size: 15 residues. V lost 5 bases and J lost 6; bases outside the gene matches: 9. Germline V CDR1 and CDR2: SGDLS, YYNGEE. The whole variable domain, filled in from reference TRBV9 and TRBJ2-2, reads DSGVTQTPKHLITATGQRVTLRCSPRSGDLSVYWYQQSLDQGLQFLIQYYNGEERAKGNILERFSAQQFPDLHSELNLSSLELGDSALYFCASRGDRGRAGELFFGEGSRLTVL.

This rearrangement joins TRBV19 to TRBJ1-4; the D is unclear. The germline gives CDR1 LNHDA, CDR2 SQIVND (reference sequence). V gave up 4 bases and J gave up 5 bases, with 11 bases separating them. This CDR3 region has 14 residues. Here the CDR3 DNA reads TGTGCCAGTAGTACCAACCGGGGAAATGAAAAACTGTTTTTT. Residues: CASSTNRGNEKLFF.

V is TRBV27 and J is TRBJ1-2; D gene uncertain. V lost 4 bases and J lost 8, with 11 bases in between. Germline V lookup: CDR1 MNHEY, CDR2 SMNVEV (reference sequence). The CDR3 is made up of 12 amino acids. CDR3 protein: CASSSLTDGYTF. CDR3 coding DNA: TGTGCCAGCAGTTCCCTCACGGACGGCTACACCTTC.

The rearrangement uses TRBV15 and TRBJ2-1, with 8 bases aligning to TRBD1. The CDR3 loop spans 16 amino acids. Germline CDR1 is LNHNV and CDR2 is YYDKDF (reference sequence). V lost 0 bases, J lost 6 bases, and 7 bases stayed unmatched. In nucleotides, the CDR3 is TGTGCCACCAGCAGAGACGCTGGAACAGGGGGCAATGAGCAGTTCTTC. It yields the protein CATSRDAGTGGNEQFF.

The rearrangement links TRBV19 to TRBJ1-5, with 7 bases identical to TRBD1. V lost 6 bases to trimming and J lost 0 bases; unmatched junction nucleotides: 5. Germline V gene data show CDR1 as LNHDA and CDR2 as SQIVND (reference sequence). This CDR3 region has 15 residues. The CDR3 nucleotides read TGTGCCAGTAGAGACAGGGAATATAGCAATCAGCCCCAGCATTTT. Translating it yields CASRDREYSNQPQHF.

The chain joins TRBV5-1 to TRBJ1-1; the D is unclear. With 4 bases removed from V and 0 bases from J, the gap between germline ends came to 13 bases. The germline CDR1 and CDR2 sequences are SGHRS and YFSETQ. There are 15 residues in the CDR3. CDR3 DNA sequence: TGCGCCAGCAGCCTCCGACAAGCTGTGAACACTGAAGCTTTCTTT. Translating it yields CASSLRQAVNTEAFF.

The J gene is TRBJ2-7, the V gene TRBV10-3, with TRBD1 identical over 8 bases. Germline V gene lookup returns CDR1 ENHRY and CDR2 SYGVKD. J was trimmed by 5 bases and V by 6 bases; bases with no gene match: 9. There are 14 residues in the CDR3. This CDR3 is CAIRPATGDHEQYF. In nucleotides, the CDR3 is TGTGCCATCAGGCCCGCGACAGGGGACCACGAGCAGTACTTC.

A single count supports this clone. The V and J genes are TRBV9 and TRBJ2-3; 10 bases match TRBD2. Germline CDR1 and CDR2: SGDLS and YYNGEE. The V segment lost 0 bases and the J segment 4 bases; nucleotides outside the gene matches: 5. The CDR3 runs 16 residues. CDR3 bases: TGTGCCAGCAGCGTAGTCAGCGGGAGGGCCGCAGATACGCAGTATTTT. Translated, it gives CASSVVSGRAADTQYF. Full variable domain (rest looked up from reference TRBV9 and TRBJ2-3): DSGVTQTPKHLITATGQRVTLRCSPRSGDLSVYWYQQSLDQGLQFLIQYYNGEERAKGNILERFSAQQFPDLHSELNLSSLELGDSALYFCASSVVSGRAADTQYFGPGTRLTVL.

This chain links TRBV9 with TRBJ1-5; D is ambiguous. CDR3 length: 17 residues. Trimming pared 0 bases from V and 1 base from J, leaving 14 bases between. Germline CDR1 and CDR2: SGDLS and YYNGEE. This CDR3 is CASSVGPGWGSNQPQHF. The CDR3 DNA sequence: TGTGCCAGCAGCGTAGGACCTGGGTGGGGAAGCAATCAGCCCCAGCATTTT.

This clone was counted once. V gene TRBV15 combines with J gene TRBJ2-7; TRBD1 matches 10 bases. There are 16 residues in the CDR3. Germline V gene lookup returns CDR1 LNHNV and CDR2 YYDKDF (reference sequence). V was clipped by 3 bases and J by 4 bases; unmatched bases: 9. The CDR3 loop is CATSSETGGVQYEQYF. Here the CDR3 DNA reads TGTGCCACCAGCAGCGAGACAGGGGGCGTACAGTACGAGCAGTACTTC.

V gene TRBV28 combines with J gene TRBJ1-4; D may be TRBD1 (6 bases). The V gene's germline CDR1 is MDHEN and CDR2 SYDVKM. The CDR3 is 14 residues long. Trimming shortened V by 4 bases and J by 8 bases, and 14 bases separated the two germline ends. CDR3 coding DNA: TGTGCCAGCAGTTCGGCAGGGGCGGGGGAAAAACTGTTTTTT. It translates to CASSSAGAGEKLFF.

The V and J genes are TRBV3-1 (or the pseudogene TRBV3-2) and TRBJ2-3; TRBD2 agrees at 9 bases. The J segment lost 2 bases and the V segment lost 2 bases, leaving 5 bases of the junction unmatched. Germline V gene sequence: CDR1 LGHDT, CDR2 YNNKEL (reference sequence). This CDR3 region has 16 residues. The CDR3 reads CASSQLAGANTDTQYF. The CDR3 nucleotides read TGTGCCAGCAGCCAATTAGCGGGAGCCAACACAGATACGCAGTATTTT.

This clone was detected a few times. This rearrangement joins TRBV3-1 (or the pseudogene TRBV3-2) to TRBJ2-1; 7 bases map to TRBD1. V shed 4 bases, J shed 6 bases, and the junction held 9 bases outside the gene matches. Germline values: CDR1 LGHDT, CDR2 YNNKEL (reference sequence). The CDR3 length is 15 residues. The CDR3 sequence: CASSPPGTAPNEQFF. The CDR3 coding sequence is TGTGCCAGCAGCCCCCCCGGGACAGCCCCCAATGAGCAGTTCTTC.

This chain connects TRBV6-5 to TRBJ2-7; TRBD2 matches at 9 bases. This CDR3 contains 15 residues. Germline CDR1 reads MNHEY; CDR2 reads SVGAGI. Trimming took 4 bases from V and 1 from J; bases not matched to a gene: 5. The CDR3 here is CASSSPREGSYEQYF. DNA for the CDR3: TGTGCCAGCAGTTCCCCGCGGGAGGGTTCCTACGAGCAGTACTTC.

The rearrangement uses TRBV3-1 (or the pseudogene TRBV3-2) and TRBJ2-3; D possibly corresponds to TRBD2 (6 bases). Germline V gene sequence: CDR1 LGHDT, CDR2 YNNKEL (reference sequence). The V and J ends lost 2 bases and 5 bases respectively, with 14 bases between them. The CDR3 covers 15 residues. Here the CDR3 reads CASSQNTGVGDTQYF. CDR3 nucleotide sequence: TGTGCCAGCAGCCAAAATACGGGAGTGGGAGATACGCAGTATTTT.

The V gene is TRBV7-8, the J gene TRBJ1-1; D is perhaps TRBD1 (6 bases). V shed 1 base and J shed 1 base, with 10 bases lying between them. The germline gives CDR1 SGHVS, CDR2 FQNEAQ. CDR3 length equals 15 residues. The CDR3 bases are TGTGCCAGCAGCTTAGTGAGGGGGTGGAACACTGAAGCTTTCTTT. It codes for CASSLVRGWNTEAFF.

This clone appeared a few times. The chain recombines TRBV11-2 with TRBJ1-1; no reliable D call. The CDR3 spans 15 residues. The V end lost 1 base, the J end lost 0 bases, and 9 bases lay between the germline ends. The germline V gene has CDR1 SGHAT and CDR2 FQNNGV. The CDR3 loop is CASSLGVLLNTEAFF. The CDR3 nucleotides are TGTGCCAGCAGCTTAGGGGTACTCCTGAACACTGAAGCTTTCTTT.

This sequence joins TRBV7-2 and TRBJ1-2; the match to TRBD1 covers 11 bases. The CDR3 totals 14 residues. CDR1 and CDR2 (germline): SGHTA, FQGNSA. Losses at the gene ends were 5 bases for V and 7 bases for J; bases not matched to a gene: 6. CDR3 sequence (DNA): TGTGCCAGCAGCCCCCCGGGACAGGGGGGTGGCTACACCTTC. It translates to CASSPPGQGGGYTF.

This sequence joins TRBV5-6 and TRBJ1-2, with D unclear. V lost 0 bases to trimming and J lost 8 bases, with 8 bases between them. Germline values: CDR1 SGHDT, CDR2 YYEEEE. The CDR3 is made up of 12 amino acids. The DNA for the CDR3 is TGTGCCAGCAGCTTGGACGGCTGGGGCTACACCTTC. Its protein is CASSLDGWGYTF.

The rearrangement joins TRBV2 to TRBJ1-1; D might be TRBD1 (5 bases). CDR3 length: 13 amino acids. Germline CDR1 and CDR2: SNHLY and FYNNEI. The V end was cut by 6 bases, the J end by 4 bases, with 12 bases between. Here the CDR3 reads CASRSRVITEAFF. In DNA form, the CDR3 reads TGTGCCAGCAGGAGCAGGGTGATCACTGAAGCTTTCTTT.

V usage is TRBV28 and J usage is TRBJ2-2, with 8 bases aligning to TRBD1. Germline V gene data show CDR1 as MDHEN and CDR2 as SYDVKM. This CDR3 has 13 residues. J gave up 4 bases and V 10 bases, and 5 bases lay outside the gene matches. CDR3 bases: TGTGCCACCCCCGGGACAGGCACCGGGGAGCTGTTTTTT. This codes for CATPGTGTGELFF.

CDR3 in amino acids: CASRTLGDSNQPQHF. Here the CDR3 DNA reads TGTGCCAGTCGGACATTAGGTGATAGCAATCAGCCCCAGCATTTT. The chain employs TRBV18 and TRBJ1-5, with a tentative D call TRBD1 (5 bases). This CDR3 has 15 residues. Germline CDR1 KGHSH, CDR2 LQKENI. V lost 9 bases and J 0 bases, leaving 15 bases between the germline ends.

V is TRBV2 and J is TRBJ1-1; 8 positions agree with TRBD1. Germline V lookup: CDR1 SNHLY, CDR2 FYNNEI. Germline trimming cut 8 bases from V and 5 bases from J; bases unmatched to any gene: 10. The CDR3 sequence is 14 residues long. CDR3 protein: CASGNQGARTEAFF. CDR3 nucleotide sequence: TGTGCCAGCGGGAATCAGGGGGCGAGGACTGAAGCTTTCTTT.

The CDR3 sequence: CASPEGTSGSLDEQFF. The CDR3 DNA sequence: TGTGCCAGCCCCGAAGGAACTAGCGGGAGTCTCGATGAGCAGTTCTTC. The V and J genes are TRBV2 and TRBJ2-1; 11 bases agree with TRBD2. The CDR3 covers 16 residues. V trimming: 8 bases; J trimming: 8 bases; junction bases outside the gene matches: 14. Germline loops: CDR1 SNHLY, CDR2 FYNNEI.

The V call is TRBV19, the J call TRBJ1-5, with a weak D call TRBD1 (6 bases). The CDR3 covers 14 residues. The V end was cut by 3 bases, the J end by 4 bases, with 10 bases between. The germline V gene encodes CDR1 LNHDA and CDR2 SQIVND (reference sequence). Here the CDR3 reads CASSIAGVNQPQHF. The CDR3 DNA follows: TGTGCCAGTAGTATCGCAGGGGTGAATCAGCCCCAGCATTTT.

This clone is a singleton in its sample. V is TRBV18 and J is TRBJ1-2; D remains ambiguous. CDR1 KGHSH and CDR2 LQKENI come from the germline V gene. The CDR3 is 16 residues long. The germline V and J ends were trimmed by 3 bases and 0 bases, with 14 bases remaining between them. In nucleotides, the CDR3 is TGTGCCAGCTCACCGGCGGGAGGGCCAGCTAACTATGGCTACACCTTC. Amino acid sequence: CASSPAGGPANYGYTF.

The V gene is TRBV6-6, the J gene TRBJ2-3, with 12 bases aligning to TRBD1. The CDR3 is 16 amino acids. The germline V gene has CDR1 MNHNY and CDR2 SVGAGI (reference sequence). With V trimmed by 10 bases and J by 5 bases, 13 bases remained unmatched. Here the CDR3 DNA reads TGTGCCACAAAATCCCCCGGGGACAGGGGGCTAGATACGCAGTATTTT. Amino acids: CATKSPGDRGLDTQYF.

V and J are TRBV19 and TRBJ2-2; 10 bases match TRBD2. The V gene end was trimmed by 3 bases and the J gene end by 7 bases; junction bases not matched to a gene: 2. Germline values: CDR1 LNHDA, CDR2 SQIVND (reference sequence). The CDR3 runs 14 residues. CDR3 nucleotide sequence: TGTGCCAGTAGTATGTGGACTAGCGGCGGGGAGCTGTTTTTT. Protein sequence: CASSMWTSGGELFF. Full variable domain (outside the CDR3, taken from reference TRBV19 and TRBJ2-2): DGGITQSPKYLFRKEGQNVTLSCEQNLNHDAMYWYRQDPGQGLRLIYYSQIVNDFQKGDIAEGYSVSREKKESFPLTVTSAQKNPTAFYLCASSMWTSGGELFFGEGSRLTVL.